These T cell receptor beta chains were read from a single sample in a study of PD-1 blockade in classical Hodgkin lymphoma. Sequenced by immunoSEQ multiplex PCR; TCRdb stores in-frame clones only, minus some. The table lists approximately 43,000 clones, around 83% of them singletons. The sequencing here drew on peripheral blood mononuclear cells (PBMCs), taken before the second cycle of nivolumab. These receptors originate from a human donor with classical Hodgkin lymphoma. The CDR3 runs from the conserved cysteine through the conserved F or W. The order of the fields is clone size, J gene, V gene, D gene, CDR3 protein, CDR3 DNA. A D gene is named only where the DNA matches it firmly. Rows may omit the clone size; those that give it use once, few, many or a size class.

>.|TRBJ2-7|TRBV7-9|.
CASSFKSWVSDEQYF
TGTGCCAGCAGCTTCAAGTCATGGGTTTCTGACGAGCAGTACTTC
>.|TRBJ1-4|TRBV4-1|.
CASSQEGRTLNEKLFF
TGCGCCAGCAGCCAAGAGGGACGGACACTTAATGAAAAACTGTTTTTT
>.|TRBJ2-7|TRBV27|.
CASSLGDEQYF
TGTGCCAGCAGTTTGGGGGATGAGCAGTACTTC
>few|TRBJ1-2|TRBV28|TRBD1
CASSFKQGGFYGYTF
TGTGCCAGCAGTTTCAAACAGGGGGGATTCTATGGCTACACCTTC
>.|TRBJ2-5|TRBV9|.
CASSVGLGGRETQYF
TGTGCCAGCAGCGTAGGTCTAGGGGGACGCGAGACCCAGTACTTC
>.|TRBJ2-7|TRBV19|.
CASSSSVNSYEQYF
TGTGCCAGTAGTTCGTCAGTCAACTCCTACGAGCAGTACTTC
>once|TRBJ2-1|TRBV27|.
CASSLRARGNEQFF
TGTGCCAGCAGTTTACGGGCCCGGGGAAATGAGCAGTTCTTC
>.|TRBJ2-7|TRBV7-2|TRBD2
CASSSGGGGAYEQYF
TGTGCCAGCAGCTCGGGAGGGGGGGGTGCCTACGAGCAGTACTTC
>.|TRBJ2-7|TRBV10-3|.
CAISGGESSYEQYF
TGTGCCATCAGCGGCGGGGAGAGCTCCTACGAGCAGTACTTC
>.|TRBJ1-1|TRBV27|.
CASSLLGTTEAFF
TGTGCCAGCAGTTTACTGGGGACCACTGAAGCTTTCTTT
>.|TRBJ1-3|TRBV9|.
CASSVAGVWSGNTIYF
TGTGCCAGCAGCGTAGCTGGGGTGTGGTCTGGAAACACCATATATTTT
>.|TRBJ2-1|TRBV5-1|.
CASSLASTSYNEQFF
TGCGCCAGCAGCTTGGCGTCGACCTCCTACAATGAGCAGTTCTTC
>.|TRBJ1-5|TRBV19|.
CASADRSNQPQHF
TGTGCCAGCGCGGACAGAAGCAATCAGCCCCAGCATTTT
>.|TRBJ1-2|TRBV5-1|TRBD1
CASSSMDRRPYGYTF
TGCGCCAGCAGCTCTATGGACAGGAGACCTTATGGCTACACCTTC
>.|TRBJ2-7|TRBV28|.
CASSFRDTHYEQYF
TGTGCCAGCAGTTTTCGGGACACCCACTACGAGCAGTACTTC
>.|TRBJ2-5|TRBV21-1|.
CASSPTAEQETQYF
TGTGCCAGCAGCCCGACAGCGGAGCAAGAGACCCAGTACTTC
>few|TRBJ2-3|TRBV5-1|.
CASSRADTQYF
TGCGCCAGTTCCCGCGCAGATACGCAGTATTTT
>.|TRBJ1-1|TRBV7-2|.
CASSSQGRRTEAFF
TGTGCCAGCAGCTCCCAGGGGCGCCGGACTGAAGCTTTCTTT
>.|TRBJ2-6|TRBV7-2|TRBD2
CASSLPSGRAGANVLTF
TGTGCCAGCAGCTTACCTAGCGGGAGAGCTGGGGCCAACGTCCTGACTTTC
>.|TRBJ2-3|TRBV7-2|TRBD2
CASSLLLAGGRDTQYF
TGTGCCAGCAGTCTGCTACTAGCGGGGGGGCGAGATACGCAGTATTTT
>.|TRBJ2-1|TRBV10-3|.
CAVGAEVVSYNEQFF
TGTGCCGTCGGAGCGGAGGTTGTCTCCTACAATGAGCAGTTCTTC
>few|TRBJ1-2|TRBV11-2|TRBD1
CASSLVGTANYGYTF
TGTGCCAGCAGCTTAGTGGGGACAGCCAACTATGGCTACACCTTC
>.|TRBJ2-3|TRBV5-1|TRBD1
CASSLGAGGDSTDTQYF
TGCGCCAGCAGCTTGGGTGCAGGGGGAGATAGCACAGATACGCAGTATTTT
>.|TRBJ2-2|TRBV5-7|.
CASSRLCGQAHRGAVF
TGTGCCAGCAGCCGGCTTTGCGGGCAAGCACACCGGGGAGCTGTTTTT
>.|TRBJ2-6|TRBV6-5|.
CASSRVGAGANVLTF
TGTGCCAGCAGCCGGGTGGGGGCTGGGGCCAACGTCCTGACTTTC
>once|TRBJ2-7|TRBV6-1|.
CASSEYRVGEQYF
TGTGCCAGCAGTGAATACAGGGTGGGCGAGCAGTACTTC
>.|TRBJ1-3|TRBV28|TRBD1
CASSPPGTATGNTIYF
TGTGCCAGCAGTCCCCCCGGGACAGCCACTGGAAACACCATATATTTT
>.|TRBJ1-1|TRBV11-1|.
CASSLAWGRRFNTEAFF
TGTGCCAGCAGCTTAGCGTGGGGTCGGAGATTCAACACTGAAGCTTTCTTT
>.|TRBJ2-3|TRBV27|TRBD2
CASSSQTSGTPDTQYF
TGTGCCAGCAGTTCGCAAACTAGCGGGACCCCAGATACGCAGTATTTT
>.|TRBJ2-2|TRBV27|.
CASSFGRSNTGELFF
TGTGCCAGCAGTTTTGGGCGGTCGAACACCGGGGAGCTGTTTTTT
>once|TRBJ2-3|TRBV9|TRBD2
CASTLAGGVTDTQYF
TGTGCCAGCACCTTAGCGGGGGGGGTCACAGATACGCAGTATTTT
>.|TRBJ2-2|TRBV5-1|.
CASIDRDTDLGELFF
TGCGCCAGCATCGATCGGGACACCGATTTAGGGGAGCTGTTTTTT
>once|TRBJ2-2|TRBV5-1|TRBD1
CASSNLQGATAGELFF
TGCGCCAGCAGCAATCTACAGGGGGCAACAGCCGGGGAGCTGTTTTTT
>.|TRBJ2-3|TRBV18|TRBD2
CASSPSGVADTQYF
TGTGCCAGCTCACCAAGCGGGGTGGCAGATACGCAGTATTTT
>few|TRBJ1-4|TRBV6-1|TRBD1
CASNEGQGNEKLFF
TGTGCCAGCAACGAGGGACAGGGGAATGAAAAACTGTTTTTT
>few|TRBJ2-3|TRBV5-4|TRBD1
CASSSGTGGTDTQYF
TGTGCCAGCAGCTCCGGGACAGGGGGGACAGATACGCAGTATTTT
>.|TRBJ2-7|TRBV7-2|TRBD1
CASSLNRGFYEQYF
TGTGCCAGCAGCTTAAACAGGGGGTTCTACGAGCAGTACTTC
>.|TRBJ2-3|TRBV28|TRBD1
CASSRQGEADTQYF
TGTGCCAGCAGTCGACAGGGAGAAGCAGATACGCAGTATTTT
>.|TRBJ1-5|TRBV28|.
CASSLFNQPQHF
TGTGCCAGCAGTTTATTCAATCAGCCCCAGCATTTT
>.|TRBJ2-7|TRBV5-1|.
CASSALTAYEQYF
TGCGCCAGCAGCGCGCTGACAGCCTACGAGCAGTACTTC
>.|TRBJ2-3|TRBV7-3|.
CASSLRAVNTDTQYF
TGTGCCAGCAGCTTAAGGGCAGTAAACACAGATACGCAGTATTTT
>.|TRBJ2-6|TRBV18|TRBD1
CASSPSGQGFSGANVLTF
TGTGCCAGCTCACCATCTGGACAGGGGTTCTCTGGGGCCAACGTCCTGACTTTC
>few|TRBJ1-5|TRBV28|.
CASSPRLTSNQPQHF
TGTGCCAGCAGCCCTAGATTAACTAGCAATCAGCCCCAGCATTTT
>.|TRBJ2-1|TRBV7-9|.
CASSAQTGEGYNEQFF
TGTGCCAGCAGCGCCCAGACAGGGGAGGGGTACAATGAGCAGTTCTTC
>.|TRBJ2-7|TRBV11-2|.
CASSLGQGRAYEQYF
TGTGCCAGCAGCTTAGGCCAGGGTAGGGCCTACGAGCAGTACTTC
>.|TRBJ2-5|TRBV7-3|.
CASSKAVQETQYF
TGTGCCAGCAGCAAAGCGGTCCAAGAGACCCAGTACTTC
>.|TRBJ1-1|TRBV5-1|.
CASSVGTANTEAFF
TGCGCCAGCAGCGTGGGGACCGCGAACACTGAAGCTTTCTTT